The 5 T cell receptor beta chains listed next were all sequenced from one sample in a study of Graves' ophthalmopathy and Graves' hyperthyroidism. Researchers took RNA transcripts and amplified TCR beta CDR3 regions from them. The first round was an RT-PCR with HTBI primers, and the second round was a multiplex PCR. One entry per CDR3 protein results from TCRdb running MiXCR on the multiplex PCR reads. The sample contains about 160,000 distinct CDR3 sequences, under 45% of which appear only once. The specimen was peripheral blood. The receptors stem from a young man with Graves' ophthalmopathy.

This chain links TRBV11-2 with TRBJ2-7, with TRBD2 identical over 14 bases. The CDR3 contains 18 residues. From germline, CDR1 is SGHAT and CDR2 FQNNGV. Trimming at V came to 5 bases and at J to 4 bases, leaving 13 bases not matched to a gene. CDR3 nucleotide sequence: TGTGCCAGCAGCAAATCCTCGGGACTAGCGGGAGAGTGGTACGAGCAGTACTTC. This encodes CASSKSSGLAGEWYEQYF.

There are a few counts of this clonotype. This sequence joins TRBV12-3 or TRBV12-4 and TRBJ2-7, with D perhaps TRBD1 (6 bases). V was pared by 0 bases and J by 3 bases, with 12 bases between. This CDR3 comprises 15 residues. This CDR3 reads CASSLAPTGYYEQYF. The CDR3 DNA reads TGTGCCAGCAGTTTAGCGCCCACAGGGTACTACGAGCAGTACTTC.

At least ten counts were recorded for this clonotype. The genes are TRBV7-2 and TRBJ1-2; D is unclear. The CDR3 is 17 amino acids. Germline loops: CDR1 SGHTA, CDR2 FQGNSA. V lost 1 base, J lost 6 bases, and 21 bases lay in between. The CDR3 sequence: CASSLVSLGSSLNGYTF. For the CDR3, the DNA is TGTGCCAGCAGCTTAGTTTCATTGGGGTCTTCCCTTAATGGCTACACCTTC.

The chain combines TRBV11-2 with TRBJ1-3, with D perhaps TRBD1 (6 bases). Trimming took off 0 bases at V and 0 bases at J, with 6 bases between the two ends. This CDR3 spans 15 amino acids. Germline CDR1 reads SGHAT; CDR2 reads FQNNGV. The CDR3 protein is CASSLDRGSGNTIYF. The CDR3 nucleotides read TGTGCCAGCAGCTTAGACAGGGGCTCTGGAAACACCATATATTTT.

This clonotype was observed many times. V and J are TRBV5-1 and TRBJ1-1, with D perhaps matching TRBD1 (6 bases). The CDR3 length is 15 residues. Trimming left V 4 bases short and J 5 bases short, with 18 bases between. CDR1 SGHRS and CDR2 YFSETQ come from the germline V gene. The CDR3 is CASSPRRGESTEAFF. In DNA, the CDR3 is TGCGCCAGCAGCCCCCGTAGGGGGGAGAGTACTGAAGCTTTCTTT.